This T cell receptor (beta chain) originates from a study of cytomegalovirus exposure and HLA in healthy donors. PCR amplification relied on 60 Vbeta primers (plus 13 Jbeta primers). Assay used: immunoSEQ multiplex PCR; TCRdb lists only in-frame clones, some missing. Here the sample spans under 150,000 clones, roughly four fifths being singletons. Findings and limits, study-wide: TCR sequences were mostly rare, though some public TCRs occurred in many donors.

About this clone itself: Its antigen remains unknown.

The germline gives CDR1 MGHRA, CDR2 YSYEKL. This CDR3 is built from 15 residues. The ends were cut back, 0 bases at V and 7 bases at J, with 15 bases in the middle. This chain links TRBV4-1 with TRBJ1-2; D unresolved. The sequenced sample consisted of PBMCs. This sequence originates from a man aged 40-49 years in good health and CMV-seropositive. The CDR3 DNA reads TGCGCCAGCAGCCAAGAATTTCTTTATCTCGGTGGCTACACCTTC. Amino acids: CASSQEFLYLGGYTF.